The 22 T cell receptor beta chains listed next were all sequenced from one sample in a study of identical twins (dated by TCRdb to the mid-2010s). Library preparation was by 5' RACE. The listed sequencing device is Illumina HiSeq 2000. Starting from the raw public reads, TCRdb applied fastp trimming at Q25, assembled clones with MiXCR and retained in-frame beta chains. Each record represents a unique CDR3 protein, reported with the most common genes and DNA among its rows. The sample profile shows under 350,000 distinct CDR3 sequences; around 9.7% of them were found once. Of the sample, roughly 6.8% is held by the ten largest clones. A further study also used this sample, focusing on yellow fever vaccine responses in identical twins.

Sequenced material: CD8+ T cells sorted from blood. These receptors all come from a woman younger than 35 in good health.

This clonotype turned up a few times. J is TRBJ2-7 and V is TRBV6-2 or TRBV6-3; the D gene is possibly TRBD2 (6 bases). V lost 0 bases and J 3 bases, leaving 18 bases between the germline ends. The CDR3 runs 17 residues. In germline, CDR1 is MNHEY, CDR2 SVGEGT. CDR3 DNA: TGTGCCAGCAGTTACTCGACGGACGCTAGCGACCTCTACGAGCAGTACTTC. Protein product: CASSYSTDASDLYEQYF.

The chain's CDR3 is CASSYGPTGSGGYTF. The CDR3 DNA follows: TGTGCCAGCAGTTACGGCCCAACAGGGTCAGGTGGCTACACCTTC. The chain uses TRBV6-5 and TRBJ1-2; TRBD1 is a possible D gene (6 bases). Trimming removed 2 bases at V and 7 bases at J, with 17 bases between. Per germline, CDR1 MNHEY and CDR2 SVGAGI. The CDR3 consists of 15 residues.

This chain's CDR3 is CASSVVISGEQYF. The CDR3 bases are TGTGCCAGCAGCGTAGTAATTTCGGGCGAGCAGTACTTC. The rearrangement links TRBV9 to TRBJ2-7; no clear D. Trimming stripped 0 bases from V and 6 bases from J, with 10 bases between. CDR1 and CDR2 from the germline V gene are SGDLS and YYNGEE. This CDR3 is 13 amino acids long.

The V gene is TRBV7-6, the J gene TRBJ2-3; TRBD2 aligns across 9 bases. V lost 2 bases to trimming and J lost 0 bases; unmatched junction nucleotides: 6. The CDR3 is made up of 17 amino acids. CDR1 is SGHVS and CDR2 is FNYEAQ in the germline V gene. CDR3 region: CASSLPVAGESTDTQYF. The CDR3 DNA is TGTGCCAGCAGCTTACCTGTAGCGGGGGAAAGCACAGATACGCAGTATTTT.

The rearrangement joins TRBV3-1 to TRBJ2-7, with a possible D match to TRBD1 (5 bases). The germline CDR1 and CDR2 sequences are LGHDT and YNNKEL (reference sequence). The V and J ends lost 3 bases and 0 bases respectively, with 15 bases between them. The CDR3 extends over 16 amino acids. As DNA, the CDR3 is TGTGCCAGCAGCCAGCTAGGGGAACTGAACTCCTACGAGCAGTACTTC. It translates to CASSQLGELNSYEQYF.

This clonotype was seen at least ten times. The rearrangement links TRBV20-1 to TRBJ2-1; 9 bases map to TRBD2. With V trimmed by 8 bases and J by 10 bases, 15 bases remained unmatched. The germline gives CDR1 DFQATT, CDR2 SNEGSKA (reference sequence). The CDR3 contains 14 residues. CDR3 in amino acids: CSPRKGGGEWEQFF. CDR3 in DNA: TGCAGTCCCCGGAAGGGCGGGGGGGAATGGGAGCAGTTCTTC.

The V and J genes are TRBV28 and TRBJ2-5; the D gene is possibly TRBD1 (6 bases). CDR3 length: 14 amino acids. Germline-derived CDR1 and CDR2 are MDHEN and SYDVKM. V was clipped by 2 bases and J by 5 bases, with 12 bases between them. In nucleotides, the CDR3 is TGTGCCAGCAGTTTAAATCCAGGGGAGGAGACCCAGTACTTC. As protein: CASSLNPGEETQYF. The full variable domain, in which reference TRBV28 and TRBJ2-5 provide the parts outside the CDR3, is DVKVTQSSRYLVKRTGEKVFLECVQDMDHENMFWYRQDPGLGLRLIYFSYDVKMKEKGDIPEGYSVSREKKERFSLILESASTNQTSMYLCASSLNPGEETQYFGPGTRLLVL.

This clonotype was counted a few times. The rearrangement joins TRBV2 to TRBJ2-5; 8 bases fit TRBD1. The CDR3 runs 11 residues. V shed 9 bases and J 3 bases; nucleotides not matched to a gene: 0. The germline V gene has CDR1 SNHLY and CDR2 FYNNEI. The DNA for the CDR3 is TGTGCCAGGACAGGGGAAGAGACCCAGTACTTC. Its protein is CARTGEETQYF. The full variable domain, with the rest looked up from reference TRBV2 and TRBJ2-5, is EPEVTQTPSHQVTQMGQEVILRCVPISNHLYFYWYRQILGQKVEFLVSFYNNEISEKSEIFDDQFSVERPDGSNFTLKIRSTKLEDSAMYFCARTGEETQYFGPGTRLLVL.

The rearrangement uses TRBV7-2 and TRBJ2-7; 11 nucleotides line up with TRBD2. The CDR3 spans 15 residues. CDR1 SGHTA and CDR2 FQGNSA come from the germline V gene. The V and J ends lost 2 bases and 4 bases, in that order; junction bases with no gene match: 4. In DNA, the CDR3 is TGTGCCAGCAGCTTAATTAGCGGGGGGGCTTACGAGCAGTACTTC. Translating gives CASSLISGGAYEQYF.

This clonotype appeared a few times. The chain combines TRBV20-1 with TRBJ1-5; tentatively, D is TRBD1 (5 bases). V was shortened by 3 bases and J by 5 bases, with 23 bases between the two germline ends. The CDR3 length is 17 residues. The germline V gene has CDR1 DFQATT and CDR2 SNEGSKA (reference sequence). The CDR3 here is CSARESTNAGGDQPQHF. CDR3 bases: TGCAGTGCTAGGGAGAGCACGAACGCGGGAGGGGATCAGCCCCAGCATTTT.

This clonotype was detected many times. This rearrangement joins TRBV27 to TRBJ1-1; TRBD1 is a possible D gene (5 bases). This CDR3 has 14 amino acids. V was shortened by 2 bases and J by 5 bases, with 12 bases between the two germline ends. Germline CDR1 and CDR2: MNHEY and SMNVEV (reference sequence). The chain's CDR3 is CASSLNPGGTEAFF. CDR3 sequence (DNA): TGTGCCAGCAGTTTAAATCCCGGGGGAACTGAAGCTTTCTTT.

This clonotype showed up just a few times. A read error may account for a junction end that differs from germline. This chain links TRBV7-7 with TRBJ2-1; D remains unclear. Germline CDR1 SSHAT, CDR2 FNYEAQ (reference sequence). The CDR3 has 16 amino acids. DNA for the CDR3: TGTGCTAGCAGCTCGAGACCGCGAACGCCCTACAATGAGCAGTTCTTC. Its translation is CASSSRPRTPYNEQFF.

The sample holds a few counts of this clonotype. The rearrangement joins TRBV5-6 to TRBJ2-7; 11 nucleotides align to TRBD2. CDR3 size: 16 residues. Looked up from germline, CDR1 is SGHDT and CDR2 is YYEEEE. V gave up 0 bases and J gave up 4 bases; unmatched junction bases: 6. CDR3 in DNA: TGTGCCAGCAGCTTGGGACTAGCGGGGCTTGAGTACGAGCAGTACTTC. Its translation is CASSLGLAGLEYEQYF.

This chain uses TRBV24-1 with TRBJ2-4; 8 bases align to TRBD1. Germline V CDR1 and CDR2: KGHDR, SFDVKD. This CDR3 has 18 amino acids. V shed 3 bases and J 0 bases; nucleotides not matched to a gene: 9. The CDR3: CATSDGPQGELAKNIQYF. For the CDR3, the DNA is TGTGCCACCAGTGATGGCCCACAGGGGGAACTAGCCAAAAACATTCAGTACTTC.

The rearrangement uses TRBV7-9 and TRBJ2-3; 14 bases agree with TRBD2. This CDR3 is 17 amino acids long. Germline V lookup: CDR1 SEHNR, CDR2 FQNEAQ (reference sequence). Losses at the gene ends were 5 bases for V and 4 bases for J; bases not matched to a gene: 8. CDR3 amino acids: CASSPRLAGGLADTQYF. CDR3 DNA sequence: TGTGCCAGCAGCCCCCGACTAGCGGGAGGGTTAGCAGATACGCAGTATTTT.

This clonotype was counted only a few times. One end of the junction does not line up with germline, which may come from a read error. J is TRBJ1-6 and V is TRBV4-3; tentatively, D is TRBD1 (5 bases). Germline CDR1 reads LGHNA; CDR2 reads YSLEER. The CDR3 totals 15 residues. This chain's CDR3 is CVSSQGGDYNSPLHF. The CDR3 DNA reads as TGCGTCAGCAGCCAAGGAGGGGACTATAATTCACCCCTCCACTTT.

This rearrangement joins TRBV5-1 to TRBJ1-2; TRBD1 aligns across 8 bases. Germline trimming cut 4 bases from V and 3 bases from J; bases unmatched to any gene: 8. Germline V CDR1 and CDR2: SGHRS, YFSETQ. This CDR3 spans 15 amino acids. DNA of the CDR3: TGCGCCAGCAGCGCCACAGGGGGATGGGACTATGGCTACACCTTC. As protein: CASSATGGWDYGYTF.

The rearrangement uses TRBV5-6 and TRBJ2-3, with 9 bases identical to TRBD2. Germline V CDR1 and CDR2: SGHDT, YYEEEE. With 4 bases clipped from V and 3 bases from J, the junction kept 12 bases outside the gene matches. The CDR3 has 17 residues. This CDR3 reads CASSPRRAGGSTDTQYF. As DNA, the CDR3 is TGTGCCAGCAGCCCCAGAAGGGCGGGAGGGTCGACAGATACGCAGTATTTT.

This clonotype was seen at least ten times. This rearrangement joins TRBV28 to TRBJ2-3; the match to TRBD1 covers 8 bases. Germline V gene sequence: CDR1 MDHEN, CDR2 SYDVKM. The ends lost 2 bases at V and 3 bases at J; junction bases unmatched: 10. The CDR3 length is 17 residues. This CDR3 is CASSLRKTGALTDTQYF. The DNA of the CDR3 is TGTGCCAGCAGTTTACGTAAGACAGGGGCCTTGACAGATACGCAGTATTTT.

The chain combines TRBV4-1 with TRBJ1-4; D remains ambiguous. With 1 base removed from V and 0 bases from J, the gap between germline ends came to 6 bases. Germline CDR1 is MGHRA and CDR2 is YSYEKL. The length of the CDR3 is 15 residues. The CDR3 DNA follows: TGCGCCAGCAGCCAAGTGTGGGCAACTAATGAAAAACTGTTTTTT. It encodes CASSQVWATNEKLFF.

Ten or more counts support this clonotype. The rearrangement uses TRBV25-1 and TRBJ2-3; no clear D. The CDR3 totals 14 residues. CDR1 is MGHDK and CDR2 is SYGVNS in the germline V gene. V was clipped by 1 base and J by 6 bases, with 11 bases between them. For the CDR3, the DNA is TGTGCCAGCAGTGAATCTACCGCTACGGATACGCAGTATTTT. Translated, it gives CASSESTATDTQYF.

This clonotype was counted many times. V usage is TRBV4-1 and J usage is TRBJ1-1; D is unclear. Germline-derived CDR1 and CDR2 are MGHRA and YSYEKL. The CDR3 totals 15 residues. V was shortened by 5 bases and J by 0 bases, with 13 bases between the two germline ends. In DNA form, the CDR3 reads TGCGCCAGCAGCGGGCCGGCAGAAATGAACACTGAAGCTTTCTTT. Protein: CASSGPAEMNTEAFF.